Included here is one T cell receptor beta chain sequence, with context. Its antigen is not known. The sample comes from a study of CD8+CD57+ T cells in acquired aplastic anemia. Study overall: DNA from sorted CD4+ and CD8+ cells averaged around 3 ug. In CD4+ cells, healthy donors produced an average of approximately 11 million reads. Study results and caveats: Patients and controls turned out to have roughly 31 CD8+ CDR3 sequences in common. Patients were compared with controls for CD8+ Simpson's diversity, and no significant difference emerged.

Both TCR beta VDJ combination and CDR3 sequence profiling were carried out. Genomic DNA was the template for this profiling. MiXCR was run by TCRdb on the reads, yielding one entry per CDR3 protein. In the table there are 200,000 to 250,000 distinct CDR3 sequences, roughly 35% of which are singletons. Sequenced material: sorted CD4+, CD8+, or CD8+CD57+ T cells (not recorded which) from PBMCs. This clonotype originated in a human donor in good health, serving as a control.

Here the CDR3 reads CASSESWCSHSPSFSYEQYF. CDR3 nucleotides: TGCGCCAGCAGTGAGTCTTGGTGTAGCCATAGTCCTTCCTTCTCCTACGAGCAGTACTTC. J is TRBJ2-7 and V is TRBV10-2; no clear D gene. The length of the CDR3 is 20 residues. Trimming removed 0 bases at V and 0 bases at J, with 24 bases between. The V gene's germline CDR1 is WSHSY and CDR2 SAAADI.